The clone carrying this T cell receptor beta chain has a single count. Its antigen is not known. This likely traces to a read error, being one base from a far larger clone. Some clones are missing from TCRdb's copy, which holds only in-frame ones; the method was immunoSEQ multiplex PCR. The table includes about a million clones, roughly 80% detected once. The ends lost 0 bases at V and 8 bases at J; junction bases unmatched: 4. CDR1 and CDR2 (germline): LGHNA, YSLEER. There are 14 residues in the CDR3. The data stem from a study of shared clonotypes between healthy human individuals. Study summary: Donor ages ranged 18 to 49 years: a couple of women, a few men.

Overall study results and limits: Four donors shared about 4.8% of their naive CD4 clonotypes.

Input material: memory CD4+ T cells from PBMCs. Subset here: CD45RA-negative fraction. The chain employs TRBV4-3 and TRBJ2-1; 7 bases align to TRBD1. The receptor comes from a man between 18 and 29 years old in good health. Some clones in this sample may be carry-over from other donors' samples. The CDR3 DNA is TGCGCCAGCAGCCAAGATAGGACAGGCGATGAGCAGTTCTTC. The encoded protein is CASSQDRTGDEQFF.